This TCR beta chain is drawn from a study of cytotoxic CD8 clonotypes in ibrutinib-treated CLL (dated by TCRdb to about 2021). Study-wide context: The cohort was composed of 11 relapsed/refractory and 15 treatment-naive patients; IGHV unmutated status was identified in roughly 17 patients. Every sample from remission and from progressive disease was obtained while the patients were still on ibrutinib. An average of approximately 260,000 productive templates and 80,000 to 100,000 productive rearrangements was obtained per sample. Responses were partial in 24 patients and complete in 2; after median around 68 months follow-up, roughly 14 stayed in remission and about twelve progressed. Of the 70 to 90 people in the trial, about 27 had longitudinal samples available. Response samples were obtained after a median of around 11 months of treatment, with a range of about 6 to 36 months. Cryopreserved peripheral blood mononuclear cells were collected before treatment, at response, and at either disease progression or sustained remission. General conclusions and limits of the study: Lymph node repertoires were not examined, and the timing of sampling was not matched between patients in sustained remission and those whose disease progressed. Clonality rose at ibrutinib response, remained stable during sustained remission, and dropped back toward baseline at progression. Public clonotypes were found to be uncommon and were observed to contract or remain stable during treatment; the increase in clonality was shown to reflect expansion of private clonotypes at ibrutinib response. Baseline clonality exceeded that of age-matched healthy donors and correlated strongly with circulating CD8+ T-cell counts.

Each clonotype received, on average, 10x coverage in deep resolution sequencing performed on a MiSeq, where the target depth lay between 1 in 1 million and 1 in 200,000 T cells. TCR beta libraries were generated with the immunoSEQ hsTCRB Kit. The source study handled its data this way. The data were analyzed with ImmunoSEQ Analyzer and ImmunoSEQ Data Assistant, and V, D and J gene assignments followed IMGT definitions. Clonality, which ranges from 0 to 1, was calculated as one minus the normalized Shannon entropy of productive rearrangement frequencies. Public clonotype analysis was restricted to overrepresented clonotypes comprising at least 0.05% of each patient's repertoire. About a dozen age-matched healthy donor repertoires from immuneACCESS were used as controls for clonality. TCRdb retrieved this table from immuneACCESS and kept in-frame rearrangements only. Not all clones are present; in checked studies, unresolved V genes account for under half, and no reason is known for the remainder. The DNA gave D and trimming, while V, J and clone size come from that table. In all, the sample holds about 49,000 clones, and about 70% of those were seen once. The ten biggest clones cover around 13% of the sample.

The sample's time point label, decoded: approximately twelve months on ibrutinib. Roughly 2 micrograms of genomic DNA were extracted from cryopreserved PBMCs for TCR beta library preparation. Longitudinal blood samples from CLL patients on ibrutinib monotherapy underwent high-throughput TCR beta sequencing. Patients were enrolled in a phase 2 open-label single-center ibrutinib monotherapy trial. A note on this clone: The specificity of this receptor is unknown. No base quality values were provided; no much bigger clone lies one nucleotide off.

The specimen comprised PBMCs, sampled after 12 months of ibrutinib treatment. This TCR was recovered from a human donor with chronic lymphocytic leukemia.

Here is the DNA: TGTGCCAGCAGCTTAGCGGGGGCTAGCACAGATACGCAGTATTTT. Its protein product is CASSLAGASTDTQYF. The receptor chain draws on TRBV7-2 and TRBJ2-3; tentative D gene TRBD1, with 6 bases matching. V is pared back by 0 bases and J by 0 bases, with 7 bases lying between the germline termini. From its cysteine to its phenylalanine, the CDR3 spans 15 amino acids. Only the CDR3 DNA is retained, 45 bases long and in frame from the first base. CDR1 and CDR2 are read off the germline V gene as SGHTA and FQGNSA.